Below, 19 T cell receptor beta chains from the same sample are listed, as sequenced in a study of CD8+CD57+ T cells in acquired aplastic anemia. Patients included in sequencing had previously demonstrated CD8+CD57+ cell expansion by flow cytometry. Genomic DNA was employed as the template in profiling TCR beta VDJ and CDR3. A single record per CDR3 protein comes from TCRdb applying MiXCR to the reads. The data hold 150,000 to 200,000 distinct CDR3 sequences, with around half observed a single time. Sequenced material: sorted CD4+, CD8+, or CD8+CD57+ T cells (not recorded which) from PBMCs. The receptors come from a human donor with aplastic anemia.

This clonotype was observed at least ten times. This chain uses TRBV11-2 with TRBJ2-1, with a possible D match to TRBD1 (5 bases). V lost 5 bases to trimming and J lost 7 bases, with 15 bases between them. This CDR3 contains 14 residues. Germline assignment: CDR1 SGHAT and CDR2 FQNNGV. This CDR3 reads CASSNQGPGNEQFF. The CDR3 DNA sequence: TGTGCCAGCAGCAACCAGGGCCCAGGGAATGAGCAGTTCTTC.

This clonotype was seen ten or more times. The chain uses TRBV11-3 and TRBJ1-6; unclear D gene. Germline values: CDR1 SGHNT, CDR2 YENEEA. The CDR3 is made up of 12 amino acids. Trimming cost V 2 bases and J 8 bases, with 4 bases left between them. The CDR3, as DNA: TGTGCCAGCAGCTTATTAGATTCACCCCTCCACTTT. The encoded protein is CASSLLDSPLHF.

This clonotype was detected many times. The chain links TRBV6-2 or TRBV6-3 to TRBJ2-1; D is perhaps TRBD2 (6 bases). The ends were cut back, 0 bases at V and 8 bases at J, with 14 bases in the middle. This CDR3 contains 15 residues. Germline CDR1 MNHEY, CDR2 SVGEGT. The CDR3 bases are TGTGCCAGCAGTTACTCCCCTGGCGGGACTGATGAGCAGTTCTTC. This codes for CASSYSPGGTDEQFF.

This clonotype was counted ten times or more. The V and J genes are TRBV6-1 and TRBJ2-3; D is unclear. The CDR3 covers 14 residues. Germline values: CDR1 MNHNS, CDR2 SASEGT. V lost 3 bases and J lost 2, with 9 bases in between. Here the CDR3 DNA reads TGTGCCAGCAGTGATGGGCTGTTCACAGATACGCAGTATTTT. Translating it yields CASSDGLFTDTQYF.

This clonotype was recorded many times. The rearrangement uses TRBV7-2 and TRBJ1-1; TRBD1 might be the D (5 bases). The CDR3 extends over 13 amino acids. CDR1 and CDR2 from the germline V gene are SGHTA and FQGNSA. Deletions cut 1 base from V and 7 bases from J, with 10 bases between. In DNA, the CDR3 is TGTGCCAGCAGCTTAGAGGGGAGTCGTGAAGCTTTCTTT. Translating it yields CASSLEGSREAFF.

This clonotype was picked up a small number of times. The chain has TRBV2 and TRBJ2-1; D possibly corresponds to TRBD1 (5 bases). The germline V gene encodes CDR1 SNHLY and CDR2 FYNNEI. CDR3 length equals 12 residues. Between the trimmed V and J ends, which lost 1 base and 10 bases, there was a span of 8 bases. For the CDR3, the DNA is TGTGCCAGCAGTGAAGGTAGGGGCGAGCAGTTCTTC. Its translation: CASSEGRGEQFF.

CDR3 bases: TGTGCCAGCAGTACTACCGGGAATAGCAATCAGCCCCAGCATTTT. This gives the protein CASSTTGNSNQPQHF. The genes are TRBV2 and TRBJ1-5; unclear D gene. The CDR3 totals 15 residues. V shed 5 bases and J shed 0 bases, with 11 bases lying between them. Germline V gene sequence: CDR1 SNHLY, CDR2 FYNNEI.

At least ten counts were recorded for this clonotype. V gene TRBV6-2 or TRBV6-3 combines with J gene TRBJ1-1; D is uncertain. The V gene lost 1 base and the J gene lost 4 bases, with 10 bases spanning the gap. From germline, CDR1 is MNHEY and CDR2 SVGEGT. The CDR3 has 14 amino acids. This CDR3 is CASSYFAGLTEAFF. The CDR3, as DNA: TGTGCCAGCAGTTACTTCGCGGGTCTCACTGAAGCTTTCTTT.

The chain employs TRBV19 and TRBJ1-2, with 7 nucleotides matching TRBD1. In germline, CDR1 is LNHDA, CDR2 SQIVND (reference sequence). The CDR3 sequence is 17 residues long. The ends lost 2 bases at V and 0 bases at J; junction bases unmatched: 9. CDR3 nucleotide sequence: TGTGCCAGTAGTATATCCCACGTTACAGGGGCTAACTATGGCTACACCTTC. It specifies CASSISHVTGANYGYTF. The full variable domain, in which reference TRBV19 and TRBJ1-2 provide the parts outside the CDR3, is DGGITQSPKYLFRKEGQNVTLSCEQNLNHDAMYWYRQDPGQGLRLIYYSQIVNDFQKGDIAEGYSVSREKKESFPLTVTSAQKNPTAFYLCASSISHVTGANYGYTFGSGTRLTVV.

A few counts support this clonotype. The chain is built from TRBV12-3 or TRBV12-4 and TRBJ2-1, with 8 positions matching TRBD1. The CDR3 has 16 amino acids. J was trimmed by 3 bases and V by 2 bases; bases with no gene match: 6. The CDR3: CASSLQGGQGYNEQFF. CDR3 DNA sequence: TGTGCCAGCAGTTTACAGGGTGGACAGGGCTACAATGAGCAGTTCTTC.

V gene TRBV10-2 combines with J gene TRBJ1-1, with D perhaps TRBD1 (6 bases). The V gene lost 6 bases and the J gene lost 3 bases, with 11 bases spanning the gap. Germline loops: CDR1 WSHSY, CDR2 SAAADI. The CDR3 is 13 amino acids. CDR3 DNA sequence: TGCGCCAGCAGCCCATCAGGGGACACTGAAGCTTTCTTT. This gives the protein CASSPSGDTEAFF.

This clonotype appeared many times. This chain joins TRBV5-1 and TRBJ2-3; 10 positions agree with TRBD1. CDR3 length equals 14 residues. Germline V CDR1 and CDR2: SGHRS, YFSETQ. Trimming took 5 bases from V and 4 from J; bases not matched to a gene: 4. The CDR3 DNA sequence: TGCGCCAGCAGAACGGGACAGGGGTCAGATACGCAGTATTTT. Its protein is CASRTGQGSDTQYF.

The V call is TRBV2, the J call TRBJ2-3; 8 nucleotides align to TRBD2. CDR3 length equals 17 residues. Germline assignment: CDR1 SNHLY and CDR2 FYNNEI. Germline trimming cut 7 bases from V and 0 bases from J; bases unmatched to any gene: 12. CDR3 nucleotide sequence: TGTGCCAGCATCCTCGGGAGGGCGCATTACAGCACAGATACGCAGTATTTT. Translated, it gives CASILGRAHYSTDTQYF.

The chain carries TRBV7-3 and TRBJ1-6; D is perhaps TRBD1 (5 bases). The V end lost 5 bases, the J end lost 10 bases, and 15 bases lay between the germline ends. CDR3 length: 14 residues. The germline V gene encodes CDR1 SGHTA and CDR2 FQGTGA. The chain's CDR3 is CASSLKVQGSPLHF. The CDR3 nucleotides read TGTGCCAGCAGCCTAAAGGTGCAGGGATCACCCCTCCACTTT. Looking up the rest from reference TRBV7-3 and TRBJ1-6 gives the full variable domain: GAGVSQTPSNKVTEKGKYVELRCDPISGHTALYWYRQSLGQGPEFLIYFQGTGAADDSGLPNDRFFAVRPEGSVSTLKIQRTERGDSAVYLCASSLKVQGSPLHFGNGTRLTVT.

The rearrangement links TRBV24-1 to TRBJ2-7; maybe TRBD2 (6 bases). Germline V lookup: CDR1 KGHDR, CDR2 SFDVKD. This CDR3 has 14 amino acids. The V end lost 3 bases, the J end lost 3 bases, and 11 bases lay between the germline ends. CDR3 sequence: CATSDNGGRYEQYF. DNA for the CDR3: TGTGCCACCAGTGATAACGGGGGACGCTACGAGCAGTACTTC.

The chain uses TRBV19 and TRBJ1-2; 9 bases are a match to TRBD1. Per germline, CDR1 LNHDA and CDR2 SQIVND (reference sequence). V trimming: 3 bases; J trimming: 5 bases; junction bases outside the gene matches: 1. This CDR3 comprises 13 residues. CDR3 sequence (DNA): TGTGCCAGTAGTATGGACAGGGGTTATGGCTACACCTTC. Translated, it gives CASSMDRGYGYTF. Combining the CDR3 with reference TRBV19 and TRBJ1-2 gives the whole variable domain DGGITQSPKYLFRKEGQNVTLSCEQNLNHDAMYWYRQDPGQGLRLIYYSQIVNDFQKGDIAEGYSVSREKKESFPLTVTSAQKNPTAFYLCASSMDRGYGYTFGSGTRLTVV.

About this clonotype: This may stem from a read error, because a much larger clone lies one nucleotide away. The CDR3, as DNA: TGTGCCAGCAGCTTGTCGAGACAAAGGTACGCCGGGGAGCTGTTTTTT. This gives the protein CASSLSRQRYAGELFF. The rearrangement links TRBV5-4 to TRBJ2-2, with no clear D. V dropped 1 base and J dropped 6 bases, with 16 bases sitting between them. This CDR3 is 16 amino acids long. In germline, CDR1 is SGHNT, CDR2 YYREEE (reference sequence).

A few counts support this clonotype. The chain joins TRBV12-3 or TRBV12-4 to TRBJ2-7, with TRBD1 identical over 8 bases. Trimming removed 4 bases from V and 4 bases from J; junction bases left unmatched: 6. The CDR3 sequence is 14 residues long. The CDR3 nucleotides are TGTGCCAGCAGTTGGACAGGGCTGGGGTACGAGCAGTACTTC. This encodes CASSWTGLGYEQYF.

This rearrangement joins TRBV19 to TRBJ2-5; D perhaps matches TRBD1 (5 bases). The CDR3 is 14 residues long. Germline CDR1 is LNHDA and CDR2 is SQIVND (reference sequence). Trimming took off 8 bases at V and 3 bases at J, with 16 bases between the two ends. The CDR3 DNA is TGTGCCAGTCGACGTACAGGAGTAAAAGAGACCCAGTACTTC. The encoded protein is CASRRTGVKETQYF.